This T cell receptor beta chain came from a study of blood T cell repertoires in COVID-19. In the study overall: The study drew acute and convalescent COVID-19 samples from the United States, Italy and Spain. Sample material is recorded as cDNA or gDNA derived from T cells, B-cell-depleted T cells, or PBMCs.

V was shortened by 9 bases and J by 7 bases, with 11 bases between the two germline ends. Germline V CDR1 and CDR2: KGHDR, SFDVKD. The CDR3 runs to 12 residues. Per the authors' pipeline: Reference gene primer amplification in the assay estimated nucleated cell counts. The table came from immunoSEQ multiplex PCR; TCRdb's copy has only in-frame clones and leaves some out. The V and J calls and clone size are taken from that table; D and trimming were inferred from the DNA. The table records hundreds of thousands of clones, about 90% of them present only once. The chain recombines TRBV24-1 with TRBJ2-2; D uncertain. The sample comprised peripheral blood. The clonotype originates from a woman aged 18-29 years who had recovered from COVID-19. As DNA, the CDR3 is TGTGCCACCCGAGGTCCCCGCGGGGAGCTGTTTTTT. It specifies CATRGPRGELFF.